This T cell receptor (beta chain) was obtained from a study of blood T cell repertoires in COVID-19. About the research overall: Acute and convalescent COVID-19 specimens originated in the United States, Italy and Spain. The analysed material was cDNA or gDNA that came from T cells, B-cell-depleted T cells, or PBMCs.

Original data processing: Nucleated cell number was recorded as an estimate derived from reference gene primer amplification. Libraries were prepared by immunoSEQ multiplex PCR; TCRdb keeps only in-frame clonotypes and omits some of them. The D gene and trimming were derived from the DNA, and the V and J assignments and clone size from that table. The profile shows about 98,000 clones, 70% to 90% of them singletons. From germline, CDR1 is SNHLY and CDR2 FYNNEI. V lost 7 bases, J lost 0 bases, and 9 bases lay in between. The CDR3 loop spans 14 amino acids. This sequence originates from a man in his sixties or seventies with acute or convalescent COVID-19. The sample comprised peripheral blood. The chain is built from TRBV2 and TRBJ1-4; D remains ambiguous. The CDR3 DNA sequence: TGTGCCAGCACCGCCGGGTCAACTAATGAAAAACTGTTTTTT. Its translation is CASTAGSTNEKLFF.